Listed below are T cell receptor beta chains from one sample, sequenced in a study of blood T cell repertoires in COVID-19. The method was immunoSEQ multiplex PCR; TCRdb's version includes in-frame clones alone and lacks a portion of them. Counted here are 200,000 to 250,000 clones, more than 85% occurring once; the ten biggest clones make up under 2.5%. The sample consisted of peripheral blood. The receptors derive from a man aged 40-55 years with active or convalescent COVID-19. Each CDR3 is given with its conserved first and last residue. A D gene is named only where the DNA matches it firmly. The size field is filled for only some rows; it gives once, few, many or a size class.

cdr3_length: 15
v_call: TRBV6-5
j_call: TRBJ1-3
clone_size: .
d_call: .
cdr3_aa: CASSYGGTSGNTIYF
cdr3_nt: TGTGCCAGCAGTTACGGGGGGACTTCTGGAAACACCATATATTTT

cdr3_length: 13
v_call: TRBV6-5
j_call: TRBJ1-1
clone_size: .
d_call: .
cdr3_aa: CASSYPSGGEAFF
cdr3_nt: TGTGCCAGCAGTTACCCGAGCGGGGGCGAAGCTTTCTTT

cdr3_length: 14
v_call: TRBV3-1/TRBV3-2
j_call: TRBJ2-7
clone_size: .
d_call: TRBD2
cdr3_aa: CASSPLAGVSAMYF
cdr3_nt: TGTGCCAGCAGCCCACTAGCGGGAGTGTCGGCGATGTACTTC

cdr3_length: 15
v_call: TRBV2
j_call: TRBJ2-3
clone_size: .
d_call: TRBD1
cdr3_aa: CASSPQGAVSDTQYF
cdr3_nt: TGTGCCAGCAGTCCCCAGGGGGCAGTTTCAGATACGCAGTATTTT

cdr3_length: 13
v_call: TRBV18
j_call: TRBJ2-7
clone_size: .
d_call: TRBD2
cdr3_aa: CASSLTSGYEQYF
cdr3_nt: TGTGCCAGCTCACTAACTAGCGGTTACGAGCAGTACTTC

cdr3_length: 15
v_call: TRBV6-6
j_call: TRBJ2-7
clone_size: .
d_call: TRBD2
cdr3_aa: CASSSVLAGEGEQYF
cdr3_nt: TGTGCCAGCAGTTCCGTACTAGCGGGAGAGGGCGAGCAGTACTTC

cdr3_length: 15
v_call: TRBV5-4
j_call: TRBJ2-1
clone_size: .
d_call: .
cdr3_aa: CASSSPGGPYNEQFF
cdr3_nt: TGTGCCAGCAGCTCCCCGGGGGGCCCTTACAATGAGCAGTTCTTC

cdr3_length: 14
v_call: TRBV19
j_call: TRBJ1-2
clone_size: .
d_call: .
cdr3_aa: CASSSAEVGYGYTF
cdr3_nt: TGTGCCAGTTCATCAGCGGAAGTAGGGTATGGCTACACCTTC

cdr3_length: 12
v_call: TRBV12-3/TRBV12-4
j_call: TRBJ2-3
clone_size: .
d_call: .
cdr3_aa: CASSPSRGTQYF
cdr3_nt: TGTGCCAGCAGCCCTAGCCGTGGTACGCAGTATTTT

cdr3_length: 12
v_call: TRBV30
j_call: TRBJ2-1
clone_size: .
d_call: .
cdr3_aa: CAWTSQGGEQFF
cdr3_nt: TGTGCCTGGACCTCCCAAGGGGGTGAGCAGTTCTTC

cdr3_length: 13
v_call: TRBV6-4
j_call: TRBJ2-3
clone_size: .
d_call: .
cdr3_aa: CASSENTDTTQYF
cdr3_nt: TGTGCCAGCAGTGAAAACACAGATACTACGCAGTATTTT

cdr3_length: 13
v_call: TRBV5-1
j_call: TRBJ2-5
clone_size: .
d_call: .
cdr3_aa: CASRPDTSGTQYF
cdr3_nt: TGCGCCAGCAGACCGGACACCTCCGGGACCCAGTACTTC

cdr3_length: 15
v_call: TRBV7-9
j_call: TRBJ2-7
clone_size: .
d_call: TRBD2
cdr3_aa: CASSLVTSGRNEQYF
cdr3_nt: TGTGCCAGCAGCTTAGTGACTAGCGGGAGGAATGAGCAGTACTTC

cdr3_length: 18
v_call: TRBV5-4
j_call: TRBJ2-6
clone_size: .
d_call: TRBD1
cdr3_aa: CASSSGQPGYSGANVLTF
cdr3_nt: TGTGCCAGCAGCTCGGGACAGCCGGGTTACTCTGGGGCCAACGTCCTGACTTTC

cdr3_length: 16
v_call: TRBV7-2
j_call: TRBJ2-1
clone_size: .
d_call: TRBD2
cdr3_aa: CASSGRLAEGYNEQFF
cdr3_nt: TGTGCCAGCAGCGGACGACTAGCGGAGGGTTACAATGAGCAGTTCTTC

cdr3_length: 15
v_call: TRBV7-9
j_call: TRBJ1-2
clone_size: .
d_call: TRBD1
cdr3_aa: CASSPGTGGPYGYTF
cdr3_nt: TGTGCCAGCAGCCCGGGGACAGGGGGCCCCTATGGCTACACCTTC

cdr3_length: 13
v_call: TRBV3-1/TRBV3-2
j_call: TRBJ1-1
clone_size: .
d_call: .
cdr3_aa: CASSRSLGAGGFF
cdr3_nt: TGTGCCAGCAGCCGATCCCTTGGCGCCGGGGGATTCTTT

cdr3_length: 17
v_call: TRBV5-1
j_call: TRBJ2-6
clone_size: .
d_call: TRBD1
cdr3_aa: CASSLAGTGSGANVLTF
cdr3_nt: TGCGCCAGCAGCTTGGCCGGGACAGGGTCTGGGGCCAACGTCCTGACTTTC

cdr3_length: 15
v_call: TRBV18
j_call: TRBJ1-5
clone_size: .
d_call: .
cdr3_aa: CASSPGRVNSQPQHF
cdr3_nt: TGTGCCAGCTCACCTGGCAGGGTTAATAGTCAGCCCCAGCATTTT

cdr3_length: 14
v_call: TRBV27
j_call: TRBJ1-2
clone_size: .
d_call: .
cdr3_aa: CASSPSQGTYGYTF
cdr3_nt: TGTGCCAGCAGTCCCTCGCAGGGGACCTATGGCTACACCTTC

cdr3_length: 15
v_call: TRBV4-1
j_call: TRBJ2-4
clone_size: .
d_call: .
cdr3_aa: CASSQVFPSGDIQYF
cdr3_nt: TGCGCCAGCAGCCAAGTATTTCCCTCAGGGGACATTCAGTACTTC

cdr3_length: 13
v_call: TRBV9
j_call: TRBJ1-1
clone_size: .
d_call: .
cdr3_aa: CASSVDSNTEAFF
cdr3_nt: TGTGCCAGCAGCGTAGACAGCAACACTGAAGCTTTCTTT

cdr3_length: 15
v_call: TRBV10-3
j_call: TRBJ2-7
clone_size: .
d_call: TRBD2
cdr3_aa: CAISEGASGGYEQYF
cdr3_nt: TGTGCCATCAGTGAGGGCGCTAGCGGGGGTTACGAGCAGTACTTC

cdr3_length: 10
v_call: TRBV19
j_call: TRBJ1-2
clone_size: once
d_call: .
cdr3_aa: CASGDIGYTF
cdr3_nt: TGTGCCAGCGGGGACATCGGCTACACCTTC

cdr3_length: 14
v_call: TRBV25-1
j_call: TRBJ1-6
clone_size: .
d_call: TRBD1
cdr3_aa: CASSQGTGQSPLHF
cdr3_nt: TGTGCCAGCAGTCAGGGGACAGGGCAGTCACCCCTCCACTTT

cdr3_length: 15
v_call: TRBV18
j_call: TRBJ1-4
clone_size: .
d_call: TRBD1
cdr3_aa: CASSQGTASNEKLFF
cdr3_nt: TGTGCCAGCTCACAGGGGACAGCCTCTAATGAAAAACTGTTTTTT

cdr3_length: 12
v_call: TRBV15
j_call: TRBJ2-1
clone_size: .
d_call: .
cdr3_aa: CATSRAGNEQFF
cdr3_nt: TGTGCCACCAGCAGAGCAGGGAATGAGCAGTTCTTC

cdr3_length: 13
v_call: TRBV19
j_call: TRBJ2-3
clone_size: .
d_call: TRBD2
cdr3_aa: CASSYGGFDTQYF
cdr3_nt: TGTGCCAGTAGTTACGGGGGGTTCGATACGCAGTATTTT

cdr3_length: 12
v_call: TRBV30
j_call: TRBJ2-3
clone_size: .
d_call: .
cdr3_aa: CAWSPGADTQYF
cdr3_nt: TGTGCCTGGAGTCCAGGTGCAGATACGCAGTATTTT

cdr3_length: 14
v_call: TRBV5-1
j_call: TRBJ2-5
clone_size: once
d_call: .
cdr3_aa: CASSPQGRQETQYF
cdr3_nt: TGCGCCAGCAGCCCTCAGGGTCGGCAGGAGACCCAGTACTTC

cdr3_length: 16
v_call: TRBV5-1
j_call: TRBJ2-1
clone_size: .
d_call: TRBD2
cdr3_aa: CASSPGTSGRARYEFF
cdr3_nt: TGCGCCAGCAGCCCAGGGACTAGCGGGAGGGCGAGGTATGAATTCTTC

cdr3_length: 15
v_call: TRBV29-1
j_call: TRBJ1-2
clone_size: once
d_call: .
cdr3_aa: CSVEDWSGVSYGYTF
cdr3_nt: TGCAGCGTTGAAGATTGGTCAGGGGTCAGTTATGGCTACACCTTC

cdr3_length: 17
v_call: TRBV2
j_call: TRBJ1-5
clone_size: .
d_call: .
cdr3_aa: CASRRGSVILYNQPQHF
cdr3_nt: TGTGCCAGCAGGAGAGGATCCGTAATCCTGTACAATCAGCCCCAGCATTTT

cdr3_length: 14
v_call: TRBV4-2
j_call: TRBJ2-7
clone_size: .
d_call: .
cdr3_aa: CASSQDTLSYEQYF
cdr3_nt: TGTGCCAGCAGCCAAGATACTCTCTCCTACGAGCAGTACTTC

cdr3_length: 18
v_call: TRBV28
j_call: TRBJ2-7
clone_size: .
d_call: TRBD2
cdr3_aa: CASSSDGTVAGNSYEQYF
cdr3_nt: TGTGCCAGCAGCTCCGACGGGACGGTAGCGGGGAACTCCTACGAGCAGTACTTC

cdr3_length: 16
v_call: TRBV4-2
j_call: TRBJ2-2
clone_size: .
d_call: .
cdr3_aa: CASSQKTGLVTGELFF
cdr3_nt: TGTGCCAGCAGCCAAAAAACGGGACTGGTCACCGGGGAGCTGTTTTTT

cdr3_length: 16
v_call: TRBV7-9
j_call: TRBJ1-5
clone_size: few
d_call: TRBD1
cdr3_aa: CASSHGTASSNQPQHF
cdr3_nt: TGTGCCAGCAGCCACGGGACAGCCTCTAGCAATCAGCCCCAGCATTTT

cdr3_length: 14
v_call: TRBV5-5
j_call: TRBJ1-6
clone_size: once
d_call: .
cdr3_aa: CASSPRLADSPLHF
cdr3_nt: TGTGCCAGCAGCCCTAGGTTGGCGGATTCACCCCTCCACTTT

cdr3_length: 13
v_call: TRBV19
j_call: TRBJ1-5
clone_size: .
d_call: .
cdr3_aa: CASSIFVGGPQHF
cdr3_nt: TGTGCCAGTAGTATTTTTGTCGGTGGGCCCCAGCATTTT

cdr3_length: 11
v_call: TRBV29-1
j_call: TRBJ1-2
clone_size: few
d_call: .
cdr3_aa: CSVRGGDGYTF
cdr3_nt: TGCAGCGTTAGGGGTGGGGATGGCTACACCTTC

cdr3_length: 16
v_call: TRBV28
j_call: TRBJ2-7
clone_size: .
d_call: TRBD2
cdr3_aa: CASRRTSGNRRSEQYF
cdr3_nt: TGTGCCAGCAGAAGGACTAGCGGGAACCGGCGGAGCGAGCAGTACTTC

cdr3_length: 16
v_call: TRBV6-1
j_call: TRBJ2-1
clone_size: .
d_call: TRBD1
cdr3_aa: CASSEGHLTGHNEQFF
cdr3_nt: TGTGCCAGCAGTGAGGGGCACTTGACAGGGCACAATGAGCAGTTCTTC

cdr3_length: 15
v_call: TRBV9
j_call: TRBJ1-1
clone_size: .
d_call: .
cdr3_aa: CASSLKDSMNTEAFF
cdr3_nt: TGTGCCAGCAGCCTTAAGGACAGTATGAACACTGAAGCTTTCTTT

cdr3_length: 14
v_call: TRBV6-1
j_call: TRBJ2-5
clone_size: .
d_call: TRBD1
cdr3_aa: CASSDDRVQETQYF
cdr3_nt: TGTGCCAGCAGTGACGACAGGGTCCAAGAGACCCAGTACTTC

cdr3_length: 14
v_call: TRBV24-1
j_call: TRBJ2-3
clone_size: .
d_call: .
cdr3_aa: CATSDPRRGDTQYF
cdr3_nt: TGTGCCACCAGTGACCCCAGGCGGGGAGATACGCAGTATTTT

cdr3_length: 14
v_call: TRBV15
j_call: TRBJ2-3
clone_size: .
d_call: .
cdr3_aa: CATSSGQRTDTQYF
cdr3_nt: TGTGCCACCAGCAGTGGACAGCGCACAGATACGCAGTATTTT

cdr3_length: 14
v_call: TRBV2
j_call: TRBJ2-5
clone_size: .
d_call: TRBD2
cdr3_aa: CATAGLGLSETQYF
cdr3_nt: TGTGCCACCGCGGGACTAGGGCTGTCGGAGACCCAGTACTTC

cdr3_length: 17
v_call: TRBV23-1
j_call: TRBJ1-5
clone_size: .
d_call: .
cdr3_aa: CASFQRGVSNSNQPQHF
cdr3_nt: TGCGCCAGCTTCCAAAGGGGCGTCAGTAATAGCAATCAGCCCCAGCATTTT

cdr3_length: 13
v_call: TRBV29-1
j_call: TRBJ1-1
clone_size: .
d_call: .
cdr3_aa: CSVEVTANTEAFF
cdr3_nt: TGCAGCGTTGAAGTAACTGCGAACACTGAAGCTTTCTTT

cdr3_length: 13
v_call: TRBV7-9
j_call: TRBJ2-7
clone_size: .
d_call: .
cdr3_aa: CASGDMPAYEQYF
cdr3_nt: TGTGCCAGCGGAGATATGCCAGCCTACGAGCAGTACTTC

cdr3_length: 15
v_call: TRBV2
j_call: TRBJ2-6
clone_size: .
d_call: .
cdr3_aa: CASRNDSSGANVLTF
cdr3_nt: TGTGCCAGCAGGAACGACAGCTCTGGGGCCAACGTCCTGACTTTC